A single sample gave rise to the 6 T cell receptor beta chains below, sequenced in a study of blood T cell repertoires in COVID-19. Sequencing was performed with immunoSEQ multiplex PCR; in TCRdb, only in-frame clones are kept and a portion is missing. The sample includes around 190,000 clones, 83% seen only once; the top ten take 1.5%. What was sequenced was peripheral blood. The receptors here all came from a human donor in a cohort sampled during active COVID-19.

The V call is TRBV6-5, the J call TRBJ2-4, with D maybe TRBD2 (6 bases). V was pared by 0 bases and J by 1 base, with 10 bases between. Germline assignment: CDR1 MNHEY and CDR2 SVGAGI. This CDR3 has 16 amino acids. CDR3 DNA: TGTGCCAGCAGTTACTCTTGGGGGGATGCCAAAAACATTCAGTACTTC. Translated, it gives CASSYSWGDAKNIQYF.

The V call is TRBV3-1 (or the pseudogene TRBV3-2), the J call TRBJ2-3; D perhaps matches TRBD2 (6 bases). V dropped 8 bases and J dropped 4 bases, with 22 bases sitting between them. The CDR3 is 16 amino acids. Per the germline V gene, CDR1 is LGHDT and CDR2 is YNNKEL (reference sequence). As DNA, the CDR3 is TGTGCCAGCCGAGGGCCCACTAGCCGGGGCGCAGATACGCAGTATTTT. Amino acid sequence: CASRGPTSRGADTQYF.

The chain links TRBV4-3 to TRBJ2-7; 13 bases align to TRBD2. V lost 4 bases to trimming and J lost 0 bases; unmatched junction nucleotides: 3. Germline CDR1 LGHNA, CDR2 YSLEER. This CDR3 region has 16 residues. The CDR3 DNA is TGCGCCAGCAGCCTCCGACTAGCGGGGGGCTCCTACGAGCAGTACTTC. Amino acids: CASSLRLAGGSYEQYF.

The chain links TRBV6-5 to TRBJ2-6, with a tentative D call TRBD1 (5 bases). This CDR3 region has 13 residues. Germline V gene lookup returns CDR1 MNHEY and CDR2 SVGAGI. Trimming left V 7 bases short and J 1 base short, with 5 bases between. Here the CDR3 DNA reads TGTGCCAGCAAGGGGTCTGGGGCCAACGTCCTGACTTTC. Translating it yields CASKGSGANVLTF.

V gene TRBV7-2 combines with J gene TRBJ2-7; tentatively, D is TRBD1 (5 bases). V was pared by 1 base and J by 3 bases, with 13 bases between. The CDR3 totals 15 residues. Germline V gene lookup returns CDR1 SGHTA and CDR2 FQGNSA. The CDR3 protein is CASSLEGRVYYEQYF. CDR3 in DNA: TGTGCCAGCAGCTTAGAGGGCAGGGTTTACTACGAGCAGTACTTC.

The chain joins TRBV7-8 to TRBJ2-7; TRBD1 matches at 7 bases. From germline, CDR1 is SGHVS and CDR2 FQNEAQ. The CDR3 is 16 amino acids. V lost 5 bases to trimming and J lost 0 bases; unmatched junction nucleotides: 10. The CDR3 DNA is TGTGCCAGCAGCACAGGGTTAGGGACAGCCTCCTACGAGCAGTACTTC. As protein: CASSTGLGTASYEQYF.